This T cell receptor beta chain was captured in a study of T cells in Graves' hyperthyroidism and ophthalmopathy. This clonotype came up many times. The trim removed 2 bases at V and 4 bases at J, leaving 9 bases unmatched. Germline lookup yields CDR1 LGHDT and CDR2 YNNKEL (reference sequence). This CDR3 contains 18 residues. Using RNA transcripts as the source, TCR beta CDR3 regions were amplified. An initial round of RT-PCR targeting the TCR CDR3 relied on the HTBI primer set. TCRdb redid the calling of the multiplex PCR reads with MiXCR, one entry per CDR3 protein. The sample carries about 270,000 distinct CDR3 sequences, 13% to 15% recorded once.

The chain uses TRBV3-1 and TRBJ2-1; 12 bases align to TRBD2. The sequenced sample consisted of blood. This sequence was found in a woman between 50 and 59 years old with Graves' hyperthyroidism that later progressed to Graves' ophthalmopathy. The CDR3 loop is CASSQPLGTSGLYNEQFF. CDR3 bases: TGTGCCAGCAGCCAACCCCTCGGGACTAGCGGGCTATACAATGAGCAGTTCTTC.